This T cell receptor (beta chain) was recorded in a study of T-cell memory formation after mild COVID-19. TCRdb called the 5' RACE reads again in MiXCR, with one record for every CDR3 protein. The sample contains under 8,500 distinct CDR3 sequences, roughly 31% of which appear only once. This CDR3 contains 14 residues. The germline V gene encodes CDR1 SGHNT and CDR2 YYREEE (reference sequence). V lost 5 bases, J lost 3 bases, and 5 bases stayed unmatched. Findings of the study overall: Day 15 to 85 contractors were CD4/CD8 balanced; later expanders leaned CD4+. Researchers could not confirm that second-wave clones peaking on day 37 targeted SARS-CoV-2.

Worth noting for this clonotype: The antigen remains unidentified.

The sequencing sample was made of PBMCs or a T cell subset sorted from them (not recorded which). The chain links TRBV5-4 to TRBJ2-1; TRBD1 matches at 7 bases. The TCR originated in an adult woman who had mild COVID-19 (a few samples of this study predate the infection). Cell type and time point are not known. As DNA, the CDR3 is TGTGCCAGCAGGGCCGGGACAGTCTACAATGAGCAGTTCTTC. It translates to CASRAGTVYNEQFF.